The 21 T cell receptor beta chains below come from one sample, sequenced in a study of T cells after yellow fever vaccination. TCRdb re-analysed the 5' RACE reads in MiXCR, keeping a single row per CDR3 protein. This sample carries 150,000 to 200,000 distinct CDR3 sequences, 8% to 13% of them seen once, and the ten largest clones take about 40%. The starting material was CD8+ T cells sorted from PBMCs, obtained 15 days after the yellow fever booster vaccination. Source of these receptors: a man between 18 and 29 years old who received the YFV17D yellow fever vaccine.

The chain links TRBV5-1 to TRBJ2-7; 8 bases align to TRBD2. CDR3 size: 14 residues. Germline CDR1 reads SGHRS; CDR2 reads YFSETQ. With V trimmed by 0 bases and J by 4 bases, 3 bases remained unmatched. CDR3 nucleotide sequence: TGCGCCAGCAGCTTGGCCGGGAGGGGGTACGAGCAGTACTTC. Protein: CASSLAGRGYEQYF.

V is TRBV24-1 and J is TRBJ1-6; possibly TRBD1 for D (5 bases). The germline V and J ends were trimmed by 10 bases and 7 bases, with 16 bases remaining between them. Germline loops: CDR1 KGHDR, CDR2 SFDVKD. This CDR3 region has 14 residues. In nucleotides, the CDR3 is TGTGCCACGTCTCCCGGGGGATACAATTCACCCCTCCACTTT. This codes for CATSPGGYNSPLHF.

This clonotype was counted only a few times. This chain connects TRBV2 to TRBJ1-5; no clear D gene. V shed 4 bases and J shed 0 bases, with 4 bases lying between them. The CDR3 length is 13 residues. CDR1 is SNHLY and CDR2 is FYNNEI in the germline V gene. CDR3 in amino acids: CASSVFSNQPQHF. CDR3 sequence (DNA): TGTGCCAGCAGTGTTTTTAGCAATCAGCCCCAGCATTTT.

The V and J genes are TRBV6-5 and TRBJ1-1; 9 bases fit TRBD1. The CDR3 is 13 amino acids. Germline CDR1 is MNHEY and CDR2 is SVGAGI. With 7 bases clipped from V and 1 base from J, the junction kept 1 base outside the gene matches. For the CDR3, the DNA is TGTGCCAGCAACAGGGGGCAGAACACTGAAGCTTTCTTT. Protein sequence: CASNRGQNTEAFF.

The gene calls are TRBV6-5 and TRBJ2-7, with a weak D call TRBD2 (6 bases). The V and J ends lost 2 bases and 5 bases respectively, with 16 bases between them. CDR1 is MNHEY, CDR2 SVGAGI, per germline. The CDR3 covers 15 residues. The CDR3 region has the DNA TGTGCCAGCAGTTACACCGGGGGTGGATCCGACGAGCAGTACTTC. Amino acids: CASSYTGGGSDEQYF.

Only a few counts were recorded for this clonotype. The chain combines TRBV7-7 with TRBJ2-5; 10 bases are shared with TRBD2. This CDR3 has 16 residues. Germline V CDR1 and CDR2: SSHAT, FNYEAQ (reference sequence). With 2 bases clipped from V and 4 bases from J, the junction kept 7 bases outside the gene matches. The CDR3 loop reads CASSLRGLAMLETQYF. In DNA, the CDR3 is TGTGCCAGCAGCTTAAGGGGACTAGCGATGCTAGAGACCCAGTACTTC.

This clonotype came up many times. Here the CDR3 reads CASSPSGGATDTQYF. Here the CDR3 DNA reads TGTGCCAGCAGCCCTAGCGGGGGGGCCACAGATACGCAGTATTTT. V is TRBV3-1 and J is TRBJ2-3, with TRBD2 matching 12 bases. The CDR3 contains 15 residues. The V gene end was trimmed by 4 bases and the J gene end by 2 bases; junction bases not matched to a gene: 1. Germline lookup yields CDR1 LGHDT and CDR2 YNNKEL (reference sequence).

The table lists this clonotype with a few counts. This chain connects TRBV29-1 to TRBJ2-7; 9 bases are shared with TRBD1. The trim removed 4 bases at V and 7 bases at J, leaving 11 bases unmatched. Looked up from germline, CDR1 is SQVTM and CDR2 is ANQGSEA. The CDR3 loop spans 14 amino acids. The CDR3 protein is CSVAGTGIAGEQYF. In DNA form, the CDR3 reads TGCAGCGTTGCCGGGACAGGGATTGCGGGTGAGCAGTACTTC.

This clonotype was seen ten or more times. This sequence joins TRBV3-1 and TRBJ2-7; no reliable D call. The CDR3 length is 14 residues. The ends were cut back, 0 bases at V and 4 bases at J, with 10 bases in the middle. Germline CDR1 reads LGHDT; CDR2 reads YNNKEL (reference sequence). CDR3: CASSQELGRYEQYF. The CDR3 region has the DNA TGTGCCAGCAGCCAAGAACTGGGCCGATACGAGCAGTACTTC.

The chain's CDR3 is CAISEGRTGELFF. DNA of the CDR3: TGTGCCATCAGTGAGGGAAGGACCGGGGAGCTGTTTTTT. This chain joins TRBV10-3 and TRBJ2-2; D is unclear. The V and J ends lost 2 bases and 5 bases respectively, with 6 bases between them. This CDR3 is 13 amino acids long. Germline V CDR1 and CDR2: ENHRY, SYGVKD.

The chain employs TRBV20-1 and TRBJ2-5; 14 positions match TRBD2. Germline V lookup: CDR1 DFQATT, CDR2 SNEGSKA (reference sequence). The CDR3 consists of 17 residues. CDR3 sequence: CRGRGLAGDGIQETQYF. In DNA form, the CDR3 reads TGCAGGGGAAGGGGACTAGCGGGGGACGGGATCCAAGAGACCCAGTACTTC.

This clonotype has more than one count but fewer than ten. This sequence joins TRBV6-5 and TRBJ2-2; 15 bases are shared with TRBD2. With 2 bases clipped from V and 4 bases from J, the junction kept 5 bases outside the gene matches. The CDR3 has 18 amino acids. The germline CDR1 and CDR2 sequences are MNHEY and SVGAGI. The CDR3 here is CASSYPGLAGGSTGELFF. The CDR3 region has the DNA TGTGCCAGCAGTTACCCAGGACTAGCGGGGGGGAGCACCGGGGAGCTGTTTTTT.

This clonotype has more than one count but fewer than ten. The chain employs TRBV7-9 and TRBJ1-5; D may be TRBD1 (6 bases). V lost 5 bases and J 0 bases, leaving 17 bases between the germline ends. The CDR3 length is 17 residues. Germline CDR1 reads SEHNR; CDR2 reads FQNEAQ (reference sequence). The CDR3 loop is CASSPPPDRSSNQPQHF. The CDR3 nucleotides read TGTGCCAGCAGCCCACCACCCGACAGGAGTAGCAATCAGCCCCAGCATTTT.

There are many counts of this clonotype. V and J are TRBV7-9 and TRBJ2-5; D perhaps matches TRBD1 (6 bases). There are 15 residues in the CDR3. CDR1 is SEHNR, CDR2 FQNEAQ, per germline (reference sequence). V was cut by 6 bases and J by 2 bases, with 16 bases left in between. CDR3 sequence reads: CASSRTRGGQETQYF. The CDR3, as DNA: TGTGCCAGCAGTCGGACCAGGGGCGGGCAAGAGACCCAGTACTTC.

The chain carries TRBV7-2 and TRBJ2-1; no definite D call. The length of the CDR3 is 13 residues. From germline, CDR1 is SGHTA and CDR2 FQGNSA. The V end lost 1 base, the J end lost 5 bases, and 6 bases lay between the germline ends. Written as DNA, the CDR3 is TGTGCCAGCAGCTTAGTGGGCCACAATGAGCAGTTCTTC. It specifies CASSLVGHNEQFF.

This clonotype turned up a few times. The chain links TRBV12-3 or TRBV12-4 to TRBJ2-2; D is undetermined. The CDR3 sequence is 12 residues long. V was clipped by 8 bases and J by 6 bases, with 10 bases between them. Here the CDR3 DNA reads TGTGCCAGCTTCCACATCGCCGGGGAGCTGTTTTTT. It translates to CASFHIAGELFF.

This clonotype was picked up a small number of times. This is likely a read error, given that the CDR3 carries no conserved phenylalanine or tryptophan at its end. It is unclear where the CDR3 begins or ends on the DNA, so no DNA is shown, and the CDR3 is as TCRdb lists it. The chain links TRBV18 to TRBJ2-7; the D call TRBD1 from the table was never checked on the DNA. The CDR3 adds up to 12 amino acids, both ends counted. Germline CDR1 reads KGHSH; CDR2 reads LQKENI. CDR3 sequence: CASSAWDRALTI.

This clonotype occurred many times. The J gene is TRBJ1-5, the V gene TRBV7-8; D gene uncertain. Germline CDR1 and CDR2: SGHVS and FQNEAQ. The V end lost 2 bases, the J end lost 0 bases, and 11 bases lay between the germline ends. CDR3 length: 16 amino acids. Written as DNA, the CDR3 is TGTGCCAGCAGCTTAAGGGAGGTGGATAGCAATCAGCCCCAGCATTTT. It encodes CASSLREVDSNQPQHF.

Here the CDR3 reads CASSQGTGAKNIQYF. The CDR3 bases are TGCGCCAGCAGCCAAGGGACAGGGGCCAAAAACATTCAGTACTTC. This chain uses TRBV4-3 with TRBJ2-4, with 8 nucleotides matching TRBD1. Germline V gene data show CDR1 as LGHNA and CDR2 as YSLEER. This CDR3 region has 15 residues. The trim removed 1 base at V and 1 base at J, leaving 0 bases unmatched.

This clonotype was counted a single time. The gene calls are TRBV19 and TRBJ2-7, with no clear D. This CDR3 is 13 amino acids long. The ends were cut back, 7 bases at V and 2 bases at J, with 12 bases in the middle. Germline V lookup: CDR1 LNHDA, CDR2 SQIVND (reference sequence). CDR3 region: CASTSQITYEQYF. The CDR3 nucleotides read TGTGCCAGTACCTCCCAGATTACCTACGAGCAGTACTTC.

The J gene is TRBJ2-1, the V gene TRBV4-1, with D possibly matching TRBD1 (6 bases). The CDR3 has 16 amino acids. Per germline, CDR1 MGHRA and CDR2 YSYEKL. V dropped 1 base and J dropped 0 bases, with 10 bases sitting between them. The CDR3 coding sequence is TGCGCCAGCAGCCAAGGGGGGCTGAGCTCCTACAATGAGCAGTTCTTC. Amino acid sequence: CASSQGGLSSYNEQFF.